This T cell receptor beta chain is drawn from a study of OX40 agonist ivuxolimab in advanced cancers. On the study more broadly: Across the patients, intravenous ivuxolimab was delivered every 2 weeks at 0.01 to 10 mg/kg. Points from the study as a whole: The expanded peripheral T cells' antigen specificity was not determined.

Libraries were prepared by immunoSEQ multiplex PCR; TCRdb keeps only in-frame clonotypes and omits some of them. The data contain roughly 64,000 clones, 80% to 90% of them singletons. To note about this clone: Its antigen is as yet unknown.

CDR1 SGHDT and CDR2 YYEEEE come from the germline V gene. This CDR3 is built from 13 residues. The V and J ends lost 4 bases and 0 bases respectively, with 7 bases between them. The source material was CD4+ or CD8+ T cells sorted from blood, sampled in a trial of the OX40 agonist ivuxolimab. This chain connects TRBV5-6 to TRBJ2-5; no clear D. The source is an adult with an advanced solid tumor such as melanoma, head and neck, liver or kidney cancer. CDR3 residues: CASSIQHQETQYF. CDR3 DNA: TGTGCCAGCAGCATACAGCACCAAGAGACCCAGTACTTC.